The clone carrying this T cell receptor beta chain has only a few counts. Its antigen is as yet unknown. The CDR3 sequence is 15 residues long. V lost 2 bases to trimming and J lost 2 bases, with 10 bases between them. Germline values: CDR1 MGHDK, CDR2 SYGVNS. These data come from a study of T cells after yellow fever vaccination. Across the study: SMART-Seq v4 Ultra Low Input prepared libraries from low-cell fractions.

The TCR cDNA carried a universal primer site and UMIs from 5'RACE template switching. TCRdb ran MiXCR on the 5' RACE reads and lists one entry per CDR3 protein. The sample lists 150,000 or so distinct CDR3 sequences, roughly 9% occurring once. General observations from the study: From the bulk population, abundant clonotypes could contaminate and appear within FACS-sorted repertoires. The booster response re-showed most primary clones: around 96% CD4, around 87% CD8.

This rearrangement joins TRBV25-1 to TRBJ2-1; tentative D call: TRBD2 (6 bases). This receptor was identified in a man between 18 and 29 years old who received the YFV17D yellow fever vaccine. The material sequenced was CD8+ T cells sorted from PBMCs, taken 45 days after the yellow fever booster vaccination. The CDR3 is CASSEAGLPYNEQFF. In DNA, the CDR3 is TGTGCCAGCAGTGAAGCGGGGTTGCCCTACAATGAGCAGTTCTTC.